Described below is a single T cell receptor (beta chain) sequence and its context. The TCR beta repertoire was assessed by survey-level immunoSEQ sequencing. Produced via immunoSEQ multiplex PCR; TCRdb's table is partial and in-frame only. The sample holds some 48,000 clones, about 92% seen once. Germline-derived CDR1 and CDR2 are SGHNT and YYREEE (reference sequence). This CDR3 has 16 residues. Trimming took 3 bases from V and 5 from J; bases not matched to a gene: 11. The source material was PBMCs. The chain links TRBV5-4 to TRBJ1-2, with 9 bases lining up with TRBD1. The sequence came from a man in his forties with rheumatoid arthritis. This CDR3 is CASSSVQGASLYGYTF. The CDR3 DNA sequence: TGTGCCAGCAGCTCAGTACAGGGGGCATCCCTTTATGGCTACACCTTC.